These 30 T cell receptor beta chains were sequenced from one sample in a study of shared clonotypes between healthy human individuals. Profiled with immunoSEQ multiplex PCR; TCRdb holds only in-frame clones, not every one. The sample has under 850,000 clones, about 91% seen once. As defined, naive CD8 cells were CD45RO-negative and positively selected for CCR7, with terminally differentiated effector memory CD45RA+ cells excluded. The source material was naive CD8+ T cells sorted from blood. Receptors were obtained from a man aged 25 to 40 in good health.

The V gene is TRBV19, the J gene TRBJ1-5; D is undetermined. This CDR3 comprises 13 residues. V lost 6 bases and J lost 6, with 12 bases in between. Germline CDR1 and CDR2: LNHDA and SQIVND (reference sequence). CDR3 nucleotides: TGTGCCAGTAGCGTGGCGGCGTTTCAGCCCCAGCATTTT. Translating it yields CASSVAAFQPQHF.

The chain recombines TRBV11-2 with TRBJ2-3; D is perhaps TRBD1 or TRBD2 (5 bases each). Deletions cut 4 bases from V and 2 bases from J, with 10 bases between. CDR1 SGHAT and CDR2 FQNNGV come from the germline V gene. This CDR3 has 14 residues. In nucleotides, the CDR3 is TGTGCCAGCAGCTCGGGACCATACACAGATACGCAGTATTTT. Its translation: CASSSGPYTDTQYF.

J is TRBJ1-1 and V is TRBV20-1; the D gene is possibly TRBD1 (5 bases). The V end lost 6 bases, the J end lost 4 bases, and 9 bases lay between the germline ends. The CDR3 covers 11 residues. CDR1 and CDR2 (germline): DFQATT, SNEGSKA (reference sequence). The CDR3 nucleotides are TGCAGTGCCCGAGGGGTCACTGAAGCTTTCTTT. Translating it yields CSARGVTEAFF.

J is TRBJ2-5 and V is TRBV11-2; no reliable D call. V was trimmed by 5 bases and J by 1 base, leaving 5 bases between them. Germline CDR1 SGHAT, CDR2 FQNNGV. The CDR3 length is 12 residues. CDR3 protein: CASSPLQETQYF. DNA for the CDR3: TGTGCCAGCAGCCCCCTCCAAGAGACCCAGTACTTC.

The V and J genes are TRBV5-4 and TRBJ2-1; D is perhaps TRBD2 (6 bases). Trimming pared 0 bases from V and 6 bases from J, leaving 16 bases between. This CDR3 has 16 amino acids. From germline, CDR1 is SGHNT and CDR2 YYREEE (reference sequence). CDR3 bases: TGTGCCAGCAGCTTGGCCGAGGGACTCGCGGGCAATGAGCAGTTCTTC. Protein sequence: CASSLAEGLAGNEQFF.

In the case of this clone: The same CDR3 arises from other DNA sequences in this sample as well. V and J are TRBV5-1 and TRBJ2-5; D not resolved. The germline gives CDR1 SGHRS, CDR2 YFSETQ. The length of the CDR3 is 11 residues. Trimming removed 1 base from V and 4 bases from J, with 2 bases in between. The DNA for the CDR3 is TGCGCCAGCAGCTTGAGAGAGACCCAGTACTTC. Translating it yields CASSLRETQYF. The full variable domain, completed using reference TRBV5-1 and TRBJ2-5, is KAGVTQTPRYLIKTRGQQVTLSCSPISGHRSVSWYQQTPGQGLQFLFEYFSETQRNKGNFPGRFSGRQFSNSRSEMNVSTLELGDSALYLCASSLRETQYFGPGTRLLVL.

V usage is TRBV28 and J usage is TRBJ2-1; D may be TRBD1 or TRBD2 (5 bases each). The CDR3 is 14 amino acids. CDR1 is MDHEN and CDR2 is SYDVKM in the germline V gene. Trimming cost V 3 bases and J 10 bases, with 16 bases left between them. The CDR3 DNA sequence: TGTGCCAGCAGTTTTTGGGGCCCCGGGGCGGAGCAGTTCTTC. Its translation is CASSFWGPGAEQFF.

This clone appeared once. The gene calls are TRBV15 and TRBJ2-1; 7 bases align to TRBD2. Trimming cost V 5 bases and J 0 bases; bases outside gene matches: 7. CDR3 length: 16 residues. Germline-derived CDR1 and CDR2 are LNHNV and YYDKDF (reference sequence). The CDR3 DNA reads as TGTGCCACCAGCTTCTCTCTAGCGGACTCCTACAATGAGCAGTTCTTC. Amino acids: CATSFSLADSYNEQFF.

The V and J genes are TRBV25-1 and TRBJ1-6; weak D call: TRBD1 (5 bases). Trimming stripped 6 bases from V and 9 bases from J, with 12 bases between. CDR3 size: 13 residues. Germline CDR1 reads MGHDK; CDR2 reads SYGVNS. In DNA, the CDR3 is TGTGCCAGCAGCTCGCCAGGGAGTTCACCCCTCCACTTT. It codes for CASSSPGSSPLHF. The full variable domain, in which reference TRBV25-1 and TRBJ1-6 provide the parts outside the CDR3, is EADIYQTPRYLVIGTGKKITLECSQTMGHDKMYWYQQDPGMELHLIHYSYGVNSTEKGDLSSESTVSRIRTEHFPLTLESARPSHTSQYLCASSSPGSSPLHFGNGTRLTVT.

The CDR3 DNA sequence: TGTGCCAGCAGCTTGGGGGAGGGTGTCGTCAACTATGGCTACACCTTC. Its protein is CASSLGEGVVNYGYTF. The V gene is TRBV5-6, the J gene TRBJ1-2; D gene unclear. V was clipped by 0 bases and J by 2 bases, with 14 bases between them. CDR1 is SGHDT and CDR2 is YYEEEE in the germline V gene. This CDR3 has 16 amino acids.

The chain combines TRBV2 with TRBJ2-1; TRBD1 aligns across 11 bases. V lost 7 bases to trimming and J lost 8 bases; unmatched junction nucleotides: 4. Germline V gives CDR1 SNHLY, CDR2 FYNNEI. The CDR3 is made up of 13 amino acids. The CDR3 nucleotides read TGTGCCAGCACGGGACAGGGGGTTCATGAGCAGTTCTTC. Amino acids: CASTGQGVHEQFF.

The V and J genes are TRBV6-4 and TRBJ2-3; D call uncertain. Germline lookup yields CDR1 MRHNA and CDR2 SNTAGT. The CDR3 runs 12 residues. Here the CDR3 DNA reads TGTGCGGGTGGCCTACCCCCTAATACGCAGTATTTT. Translated, it gives CAGGLPPNTQYF.

About this clone itself: Sequence at one end of the junction differs from germline and may be a read error. This sequence joins TRBV4-3 and TRBJ1-5, with 7 bases aligning to TRBD1. The CDR3 extends over 17 amino acids. CDR1 and CDR2 from the germline V gene are LGHNA and YSLEER. This CDR3 reads CANSQDVGDSSNQPQHF. The CDR3, as DNA: TGCGCCAACAGCCAAGATGTCGGGGACAGTAGCAATCAGCCCCAGCATTTT.

This sequence joins TRBV11-2 and TRBJ2-5; 7 nucleotides agree with TRBD2. V lost 5 bases, J lost 1 base, and 7 bases stayed unmatched. The CDR3 is made up of 15 amino acids. CDR1 is SGHAT, CDR2 FQNNGV, per germline. The CDR3 reads CASSHVLAPQETQYF. The CDR3 bases are TGTGCCAGCAGCCACGTACTAGCGCCCCAAGAGACCCAGTACTTC.

The chain is built from TRBV28 and TRBJ2-7; maybe TRBD2 (6 bases). Germline V CDR1 and CDR2: MDHEN, SYDVKM. The CDR3 has 15 residues. V lost 2 bases and J 2 bases, leaving 13 bases between the germline ends. The CDR3 loop reads CASSLISGLPYEQYF. The CDR3 DNA reads TGTGCCAGCAGTTTAATATCGGGACTTCCCTACGAGCAGTACTTC.

The rearrangement joins TRBV19 to TRBJ2-1; 11 bases fit TRBD2. Germline V lookup: CDR1 LNHDA, CDR2 SQIVND (reference sequence). With 10 bases clipped from V and 3 bases from J, the junction kept 8 bases outside the gene matches. The CDR3 has 15 amino acids. The chain's CDR3 is CATQTSGNHYNEQFF. CDR3 bases: TGTGCCACCCAGACTAGCGGGAATCACTACAATGAGCAGTTCTTC.

The CDR3 region has the DNA TGTGCCAGCAGTGCAACCGGGACAGGGGGTTCCCAAGAGACCCAGTACTTC. Residues: CASSATGTGGSQETQYF. The chain has TRBV27 and TRBJ2-5; 11 positions agree with TRBD1. This CDR3 contains 17 residues. From germline, CDR1 is MNHEY and CDR2 SMNVEV (reference sequence). V dropped 5 bases and J dropped 1; count of bases not matched to a gene: 9.

CDR3 region: CASSVVSAYTEAFF. CDR3 DNA: TGTGCCAGCAGCGTAGTCTCAGCCTACACTGAAGCTTTCTTT. The chain uses TRBV9 and TRBJ1-1; D gene ambiguous. Trimming cost V 0 bases and J 3 bases, with 9 bases left between them. CDR3 length: 14 residues. Germline V gene lookup returns CDR1 SGDLS and CDR2 YYNGEE.

V gene TRBV7-8 combines with J gene TRBJ1-5; no clear D. V was pared by 2 bases and J by 1 base, with 6 bases between. This CDR3 has 14 residues. Germline V CDR1 and CDR2: SGHVS, FQNEAQ. The CDR3 is CASSLISSNQPQHF. In DNA form, the CDR3 reads TGTGCCAGCAGCTTAATATCCAGCAATCAGCCCCAGCATTTT.

The rearrangement joins TRBV6-5 to TRBJ2-1; D possibly uses TRBD1 or TRBD2 (5 bases each). Germline loops: CDR1 MNHEY, CDR2 SVGAGI. CDR3 size: 15 residues. V gave up 5 bases and J gave up 4 bases, with 15 bases separating them. CDR3 nucleotide sequence: TGTGCCAGCAGTCACCTCCCCGGGGCTTACAATGAGCAGTTCTTC. It specifies CASSHLPGAYNEQFF.

The gene calls are TRBV27 and TRBJ2-7; TRBD1 matches 12 bases. V trimming: 5 bases; J trimming: 6 bases; junction bases outside the gene matches: 8. This CDR3 is built from 15 residues. The V gene's germline CDR1 is MNHEY and CDR2 SMNVEV (reference sequence). Here the CDR3 DNA reads TGTGCCAGCAGTCTCACGGGACAGGGGGCGTCCGAGCAGTACTTC. It is translated as CASSLTGQGASEQYF.

This clone appeared a single time. This sequence joins TRBV6-1 and TRBJ1-5; 9 bases match TRBD1. CDR1 MNHNS and CDR2 SASEGT come from the germline V gene. V was pared by 4 bases and J by 2 bases, with 6 bases of the junction left unmatched. The CDR3 is made up of 16 amino acids. In nucleotides, the CDR3 is TGTGCCAGCAGTGGAGACAGGGGGTTCGGCAATCAGCCCCAGCATTTT. Protein: CASSGDRGFGNQPQHF.

This clone came up once. The rearrangement uses TRBV11-2 and TRBJ2-2, with 9 bases identical to TRBD1. With 5 bases clipped from V and 2 bases from J, the junction kept 6 bases outside the gene matches. Germline V gene data show CDR1 as SGHAT and CDR2 as FQNNGV. This CDR3 is 16 amino acids long. CDR3: CASSPWDRVNTGELFF. CDR3 DNA sequence: TGTGCCAGCAGCCCGTGGGACAGGGTAAACACCGGGGAGCTGTTTTTT.

The V call is TRBV7-3, the J call TRBJ2-7; TRBD1 aligns across 10 bases. CDR3 length equals 15 residues. Trimming took 3 bases from V and 2 from J; bases not matched to a gene: 4. Germline lookup yields CDR1 SGHTA and CDR2 FQGTGA. This CDR3 reads CASSLGQGITYEQYF. The DNA of the CDR3 is TGTGCCAGCAGCTTGGGACAGGGGATCACCTACGAGCAGTACTTC.

The chain uses TRBV28 and TRBJ2-7; 9 bases match TRBD1. The V segment lost 5 bases and the J segment 2 bases; nucleotides outside the gene matches: 16. There are 18 residues in the CDR3. The germline V gene has CDR1 MDHEN and CDR2 SYDVKM. This chain's CDR3 is CASSRGTGLPPGTYEQYF. CDR3 DNA: TGTGCCAGCAGTCGCGGGACAGGGTTACCACCTGGGACCTACGAGCAGTACTTC.

This clone was found once. The rearrangement uses TRBV28 and TRBJ2-3; a possible D gene is TRBD1 (6 bases). V was shortened by 3 bases and J by 0 bases, with 13 bases between the two germline ends. Germline CDR1 reads MDHEN; CDR2 reads SYDVKM. The CDR3 contains 16 residues. CDR3 nucleotide sequence: TGTGCCAGCAGTTTGGGGGCAGACACTAGCACAGATACGCAGTATTTT. It codes for CASSLGADTSTDTQYF. Variable domain in full (rest from reference TRBV28 and TRBJ2-3): DVKVTQSSRYLVKRTGEKVFLECVQDMDHENMFWYRQDPGLGLRLIYFSYDVKMKEKGDIPEGYSVSREKKERFSLILESASTNQTSMYLCASSLGADTSTDTQYFGPGTRLTVL.

The chain is built from TRBV4-1 and TRBJ2-1; 9 bases are shared with TRBD1. The CDR3 has 17 residues. The J segment lost 10 bases and the V segment lost 1 base, leaving 14 bases of the junction unmatched. Germline values: CDR1 MGHRA, CDR2 YSYEKL. The CDR3 region is CASSQAKDRGLQWEQFF. The CDR3 DNA reads as TGCGCCAGCAGCCAAGCCAAGGACAGGGGCTTACAATGGGAGCAGTTCTTC.

V and J are TRBV25-1 and TRBJ2-5, with TRBD1 identical over 9 bases. After removal of 6 bases from V and 4 bases from J, the junction contained 15 bases not matched to a gene. CDR3 length: 17 amino acids. Looked up from germline, CDR1 is MGHDK and CDR2 is SYGVNS. CDR3 bases: TGTGCCAGCAGCAGGGCGGGACAGGGATTGGATCGAGAGACCCAGTACTTC. It specifies CASSRAGQGLDRETQYF. Based on the CDR3 plus reference TRBV25-1 and TRBJ2-5, the full variable domain is EADIYQTPRYLVIGTGKKITLECSQTMGHDKMYWYQQDPGMELHLIHYSYGVNSTEKGDLSSESTVSRIRTEHFPLTLESARPSHTSQYLCASSRAGQGLDRETQYFGPGTRLLVL.

This clone is a singleton in its sample. The chain joins TRBV7-9 to TRBJ2-1, with D perhaps matching TRBD2 (5 bases). V dropped 5 bases and J dropped 0 bases, with 17 bases sitting between them. Germline lookup yields CDR1 SEHNR and CDR2 FQNEAQ (reference sequence). This CDR3 has 17 amino acids. CDR3 region: CASSDLGGLSSYNEQFF. The CDR3 DNA sequence: TGTGCCAGCAGCGACCTTGGCGGGCTAAGCTCCTACAATGAGCAGTTCTTC. The full variable domain, completed using reference TRBV7-9 and TRBJ2-1, is DTGVSQNPRHKITKRGQNVTFRCDPISEHNRLYWYRQTLGQGPEFLTYFQNEAQLEKSRLLSDRFSAERPKGSFSTLEIQRTEQGDSAMYLCASSDLGGLSSYNEQFFGPGTRLTVL.

The V gene is TRBV28, the J gene TRBJ2-3; possible D gene TRBD1, 6 bases. The CDR3 spans 15 residues. Germline V gives CDR1 MDHEN, CDR2 SYDVKM. The V end was cut by 5 bases, the J end by 1 base, with 13 bases between. In DNA form, the CDR3 reads TGTGCCAGCAGTAAACAGGGTTACGGCACAGATACGCAGTATTTT. Residues: CASSKQGYGTDTQYF.